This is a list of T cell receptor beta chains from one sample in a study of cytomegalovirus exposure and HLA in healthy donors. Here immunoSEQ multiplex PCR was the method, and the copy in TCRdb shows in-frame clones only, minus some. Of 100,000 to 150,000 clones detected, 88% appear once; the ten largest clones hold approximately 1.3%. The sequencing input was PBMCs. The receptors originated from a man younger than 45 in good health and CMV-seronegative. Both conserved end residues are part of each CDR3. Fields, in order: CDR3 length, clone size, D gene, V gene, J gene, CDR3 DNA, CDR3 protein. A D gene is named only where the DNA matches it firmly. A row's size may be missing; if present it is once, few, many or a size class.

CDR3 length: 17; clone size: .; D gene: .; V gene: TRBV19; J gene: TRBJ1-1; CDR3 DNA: TGTGCCAGTAGTACCTATCAAAGGACAGCAAAGAACACTGAAGCTTTCTTT; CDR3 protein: CASSTYQRTAKNTEAFF
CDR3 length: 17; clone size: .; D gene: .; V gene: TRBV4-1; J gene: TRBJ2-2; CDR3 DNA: TGCGCCAGCAGCCAAGGCAGGGCCCTTCGGCTGGACGGGGAGCTGTTTTTT; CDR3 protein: CASSQGRALRLDGELFF
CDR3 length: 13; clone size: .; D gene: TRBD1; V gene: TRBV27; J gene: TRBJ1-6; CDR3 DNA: TGTGCCAGCAGCCCACAGGGGATTTCACCCCTCCACTTT; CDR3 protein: CASSPQGISPLHF
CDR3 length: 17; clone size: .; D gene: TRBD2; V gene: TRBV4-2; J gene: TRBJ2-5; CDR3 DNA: TGTGCCAGCATGAAGGGAGGTAGCGGGAGCCGGGAAGAGACCCAGTACTTC; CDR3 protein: CASMKGGSGSREETQYF
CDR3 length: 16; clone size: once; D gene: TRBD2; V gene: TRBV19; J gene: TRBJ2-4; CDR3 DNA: TGTGCCAGTAGTATAGTAGGGACTAGCGGGAGTGACATTCAGTACTTC; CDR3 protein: CASSIVGTSGSDIQYF
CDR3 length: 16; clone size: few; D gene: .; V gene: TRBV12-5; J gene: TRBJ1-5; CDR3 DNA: TGTGCTAGTGGTTTGTTAACAAGAGGGAGCAATCAGCCCCAGCATTTT; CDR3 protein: CASGLLTRGSNQPQHF
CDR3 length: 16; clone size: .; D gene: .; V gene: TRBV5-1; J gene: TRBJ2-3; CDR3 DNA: TGCGCCAGCAGCTTGTTCGAGAGGACTAGCACAGATACGCAGTATTTT; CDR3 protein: CASSLFERTSTDTQYF
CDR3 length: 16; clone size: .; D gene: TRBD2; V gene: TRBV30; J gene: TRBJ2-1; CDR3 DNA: TGTGCCTGGAGAGGACCCGGGACTAGCGGGAACAATGAGCAGTTCTTC; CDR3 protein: CAWRGPGTSGNNEQFF
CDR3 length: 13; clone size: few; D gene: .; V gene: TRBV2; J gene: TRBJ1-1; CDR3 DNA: TGTGCCAGCAGTTATCAGACAGGACTTGAAGCTTTCTTT; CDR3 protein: CASSYQTGLEAFF
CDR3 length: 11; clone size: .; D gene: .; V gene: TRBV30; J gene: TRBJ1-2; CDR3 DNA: TGTGCCTGGAGTGGGCAATCACGCTACACCTTC; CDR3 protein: CAWSGQSRYTF
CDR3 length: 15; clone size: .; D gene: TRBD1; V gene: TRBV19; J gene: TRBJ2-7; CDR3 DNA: TGTGCCAGTAGCCCCGGGACAGGGAGTCCCCTCGAGCAGTACTTC; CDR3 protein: CASSPGTGSPLEQYF
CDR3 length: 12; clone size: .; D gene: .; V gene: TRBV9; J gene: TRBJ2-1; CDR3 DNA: TGTGCCAGCAGCGTTATTAACAATGAGCAGTTCTTC; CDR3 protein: CASSVINNEQFF
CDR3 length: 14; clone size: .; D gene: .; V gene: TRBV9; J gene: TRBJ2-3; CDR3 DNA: TGTGCCAGCAGCGCACGGACTACATCAGATACGCAGTATTTT; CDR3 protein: CASSARTTSDTQYF
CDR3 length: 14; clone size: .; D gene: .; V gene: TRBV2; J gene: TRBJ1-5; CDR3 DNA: TGTGCCAGTTCATTTGGGCCGGGGAATCAGCCCCAGCATTTT; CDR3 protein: CASSFGPGNQPQHF
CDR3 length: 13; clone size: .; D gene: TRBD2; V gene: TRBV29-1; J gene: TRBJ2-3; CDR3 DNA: TGCAGCTTAACCTCAGCGGGAGCCGATACGCAGTATTTT; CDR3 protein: CSLTSAGADTQYF
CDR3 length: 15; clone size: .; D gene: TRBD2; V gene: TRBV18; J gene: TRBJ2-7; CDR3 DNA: TGTGCCAGCTCGCAGACTAGCGGGAGGGCCGGGGAGCAGTACTTC; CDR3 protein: CASSQTSGRAGEQYF
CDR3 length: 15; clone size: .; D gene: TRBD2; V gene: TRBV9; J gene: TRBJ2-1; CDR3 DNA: TGTGCCAGCAGCGTAGCAGGACTAGCGGGAGTTGAGCAGTTCTTC; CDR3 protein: CASSVAGLAGVEQFF
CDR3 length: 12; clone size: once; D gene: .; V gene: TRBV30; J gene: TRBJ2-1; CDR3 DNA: TGTGCCTGGAGCCCCGCGGGCTATGAGCAGTTCTTC; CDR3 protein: CAWSPAGYEQFF
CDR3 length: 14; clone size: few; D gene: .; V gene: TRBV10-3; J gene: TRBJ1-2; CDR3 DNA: TGTGCCATCAGTGAGTCCGGAGGGGACTATGGCTACACCTTC; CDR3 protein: CAISESGGDYGYTF
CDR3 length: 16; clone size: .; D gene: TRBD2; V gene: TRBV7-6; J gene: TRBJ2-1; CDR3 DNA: TGTGCCAGCAGCTCAAGACCTTTTCGGCGGGAGGATGAGCAGTTCTTC; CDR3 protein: CASSSRPFRREDEQFF
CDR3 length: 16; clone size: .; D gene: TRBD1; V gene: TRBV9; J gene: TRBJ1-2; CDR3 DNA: TGTGCCAGCAGCGGAAGTGGGACAGGGGCTAACTATGGCTACACCTTC; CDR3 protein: CASSGSGTGANYGYTF